The 27 T cell receptor beta chains presented below share a single source sample, sequenced in a study of preoperative IRX-2 immunotherapy in early breast cancer. Described treatment: preoperative locoregional IRX-2 cytokine immunotherapy. The protocol was immunoSEQ multiplex PCR, while the TCRdb copy is restricted to in-frame clones and leaves out a portion. This sample has about 3,400 clones; around 66% occur once, and the top ten carry roughly 7.3%. This specimen was tumor tissue, taken after IRX-2 immunotherapy. The receptors shown here come from a human donor with breast cancer.

The chain couples TRBV29-1 to TRBJ2-1, with a weak D call TRBD1 (5 bases). V lost 2 bases, J lost 10 bases, and 15 bases lay in between. Germline V gene data show CDR1 as SQVTM and CDR2 as ANQGSEA. CDR3 length: 13 amino acids. CDR3 loop: CSVEIQEPREQFF. In DNA form, the CDR3 reads TGCAGCGTTGAAATACAGGAACCCCGGGAGCAGTTCTTC.

V usage is TRBV12-5 and J usage is TRBJ2-2; D might be TRBD1 (5 bases). This CDR3 region has 14 residues. Germline CDR1 and CDR2: LGHNT and FRNRAP. Trimming took off 5 bases at V and 5 bases at J, with 12 bases between the two ends. CDR3 in DNA: TGTGCTAGTGGTCCCCCCGACAGTACCGGGGAGCTGTTTTTT. It codes for CASGPPDSTGELFF.

The V gene is TRBV14, the J gene TRBJ1-2, with a possible D match to TRBD1 (6 bases). V was shortened by 4 bases and J by 4 bases, with 22 bases between the two germline ends. Germline V CDR1 and CDR2: SGHDN, FVKESK. This CDR3 has 17 amino acids. CDR3 residues: CASSLQGLSLIAYGYTF. Here the CDR3 DNA reads TGTGCCAGCAGCCTACAGGGACTCTCTCTAATCGCCTATGGCTACACCTTC.

This clone is large (0.1 to 1%) in the sample. The rearrangement uses TRBV15 and TRBJ2-3; tentatively, D is TRBD2 (7 bases). CDR3 length: 15 residues. V dropped 3 bases and J dropped 1 base, with 11 bases sitting between them. CDR1 LNHNV and CDR2 YYDKDF come from the germline V gene (reference sequence). The CDR3 DNA is TGTGCCACCAGCAGCTGGGGGGGCCGCACAGATACGCAGTATTTT. This translates into CATSSWGGRTDTQYF.

The CDR3 DNA follows: TGTGCCTGGGACAGGGGGCATCAGCCCCAGCATTTT. This gives the protein CAWDRGHQPQHF. The rearrangement links TRBV30 to TRBJ1-5, with TRBD1 matching 10 bases. Germline loops: CDR1 GTSNPN, CDR2 SVGIG (reference sequence). The CDR3 is 12 residues long. V was pared by 5 bases and J by 5 bases, with 0 bases of the junction left unmatched.

The genes are TRBV5-1 and TRBJ2-2; 7 bases align to TRBD2. The CDR3 totals 14 residues. Trimming cost V 5 bases and J 3 bases; bases outside gene matches: 4. The germline CDR1 and CDR2 sequences are SGHRS and YFSETQ. Here the CDR3 DNA reads TGCGCCAGCAGGCTGGGAGGGGACACCGGGGAGCTGTTTTTT. This sequence encodes CASRLGGDTGELFF.

V and J are TRBV18 and TRBJ2-5, with D possibly being TRBD1 or TRBD2 (5 bases each). This CDR3 has 15 residues. Trimming pared 1 base from V and 4 bases from J, leaving 13 bases between. Germline V gene sequence: CDR1 KGHSH, CDR2 LQKENI. Written as DNA, the CDR3 is TGTGCCAGCTCACCACGTTCGAGGGGCGGAGAGACCCAGTACTTC. Translating it yields CASSPRSRGGETQYF.

The V and J genes are TRBV6-8 and TRBJ1-5, with 7 bases matching TRBD1. V gave up 5 bases and J gave up 1 base; unmatched junction bases: 5. The CDR3 covers 15 residues. The germline gives CDR1 MNHGY, CDR2 SAAAGT. As DNA, the CDR3 is TGTGCCAGCAGTCCCCGACAGGGAAGCAATCAGCCCCAGCATTTT. As protein: CASSPRQGSNQPQHF.

The chain carries TRBV6-8 and TRBJ1-6, with 7 bases lining up with TRBD1. The J segment lost 7 bases and the V segment lost 4 bases, leaving 7 bases of the junction unmatched. The V gene's germline CDR1 is MNHGY and CDR2 SAAAGT. The CDR3 extends over 15 amino acids. CDR3 nucleotides: TGTGCCAGCAGTTTCAGACAGGGTGGAAATTCACCCCTCCACTTT. It codes for CASSFRQGGNSPLHF.

The V and J genes are TRBV28 and TRBJ1-3, with unresolved D. This CDR3 is 15 amino acids long. V dropped 7 bases and J dropped 1 base, with 14 bases sitting between them. Germline CDR1 reads MDHEN; CDR2 reads SYDVKM. Written as DNA, the CDR3 is TGTGCCAGCACCCCTTCTGTAGGGTCTGGAAACACCATATATTTT. Residues: CASTPSVGSGNTIYF.

The chain is built from TRBV6-4 and TRBJ2-7; D remains unclear. Trimming removed 6 bases from V and 0 bases from J, with 6 bases in between. This CDR3 has 12 amino acids. Germline CDR1 reads MRHNA; CDR2 reads SNTAGT. In nucleotides, the CDR3 is TGTGCCAGCAGGACGTCCTCCTACGAGCAGTACTTC. Amino acid sequence: CASRTSSYEQYF.

This chain uses TRBV5-1 with TRBJ1-1, with D maybe TRBD1 (5 bases). Germline V gene sequence: CDR1 SGHRS, CDR2 YFSETQ. The CDR3 loop spans 15 amino acids. Trimming removed 5 bases at V and 4 bases at J, with 18 bases between. The CDR3 is CASRQTTQGSTEAFF. CDR3 sequence (DNA): TGCGCCAGCAGACAAACGACCCAGGGTAGCACTGAAGCTTTCTTT.

The rearrangement uses TRBV6-8 and TRBJ2-1; 12 bases are a match to TRBD2. V trimming: 5 bases; J trimming: 4 bases; junction bases outside the gene matches: 0. The CDR3 loop spans 14 amino acids. Germline CDR1 reads MNHGY; CDR2 reads SAAAGT. CDR3 residues: CASSGTSGYNEQFF. In DNA, the CDR3 is TGTGCCAGCAGTGGGACTAGCGGGTACAATGAGCAGTTCTTC.

This chain uses TRBV15 with TRBJ1-5; no clear D gene. The CDR3 extends over 16 amino acids. Germline lookup yields CDR1 LNHNV and CDR2 YYDKDF (reference sequence). Between the trimmed V and J ends, which lost 1 base and 0 bases, there was a span of 10 bases. The CDR3, as DNA: TGTGCCACCAGCAGAGCGGGGTGGAGTAGCAATCAGCCCCAGCATTTT. This translates into CATSRAGWSSNQPQHF.

The chain employs TRBV23-1 and TRBJ2-5, with TRBD1 identical over 8 bases. TRBV23-1 is reported as an ORF; its role is uncertain. The CDR3 is 14 residues long. The V and J ends lost 4 bases and 4 bases, in that order; junction bases with no gene match: 5. The CDR3 loop is CASSRQGARETQYF. CDR3 nucleotide sequence: TGCGCCAGCAGTCGGCAGGGGGCGAGAGAGACCCAGTACTTC.

The genes are TRBV6-8 and TRBJ2-5; D gene uncertain. Germline CDR1 MNHGY, CDR2 SAAAGT. CDR3 length: 15 residues. Between the trimmed V and J ends, which lost 0 bases and 4 bases, there was a span of 12 bases. CDR3 amino acids: CASSYSRSRRETQYF. The CDR3 DNA sequence: TGTGCCAGCAGTTACTCGCGTTCTAGGAGAGAGACCCAGTACTTC.

The chain links TRBV11-3 to TRBJ2-1; 8 nucleotides match TRBD1. The CDR3 has 14 residues. V was pared by 4 bases and J by 10 bases, with 9 bases of the junction left unmatched. Germline loops: CDR1 SGHNT, CDR2 YENEEA. The CDR3 DNA sequence: TGTGCCAGCAGCTCAAGGACAGGGATAAGGGAGCAGTTCTTC. This gives the protein CASSSRTGIREQFF.

The gene calls are TRBV7-5 and TRBJ1-5. TRBV7-5 counts as a pseudogene. This CDR3 region has 15 residues. In nucleotides, the CDR3 is TGTGCCAGCAGCCCACATGCGAGTTACAATCAGCCCCAGCATTTT. It yields the protein CASSPHASYNQPQHF.

The V gene is TRBV19, the J gene TRBJ1-4; D is unresolved. With 4 bases removed from V and 0 bases from J, the gap between germline ends came to 15 bases. Germline values: CDR1 LNHDA, CDR2 SQIVND (reference sequence). This CDR3 comprises 17 residues. The CDR3 here is CASSTLTLTATNEKLFF. The CDR3 DNA sequence: TGTGCCAGTAGTACGCTAACACTGACCGCAACTAATGAAAAACTGTTTTTT.

The rearrangement links TRBV11-3 to TRBJ1-2; TRBD1 might be the D (5 bases). The CDR3 extends over 19 amino acids. The ends were cut back, 5 bases at V and 0 bases at J, with 25 bases in the middle. Per the germline V gene, CDR1 is SGHNT and CDR2 is YENEEA. The CDR3 DNA reads TGTGCCAGCAGCGATGAGCGGGACGGCAGCTGGTACACTAACTATGGCTACACCTTC. The encoded protein is CASSDERDGSWYTNYGYTF.

This sequence joins TRBV19 and TRBJ2-5; D is possibly TRBD2 (7 bases). V was cut by 8 bases and J by 5 bases, with 21 bases left in between. CDR3 length equals 15 residues. Looked up from germline, CDR1 is LNHDA and CDR2 is SQIVND (reference sequence). The CDR3 nucleotides are TGTGCCAGTGCAGCGATCACGGGGGGCGGGGAGACCCAGTACTTC. This sequence encodes CASAAITGGGETQYF. Combining the CDR3 with reference TRBV19 and TRBJ2-5 gives the whole variable domain DGGITQSPKYLFRKEGQNVTLSCEQNLNHDAMYWYRQDPGQGLRLIYYSQIVNDFQKGDIAEGYSVSREKKESFPLTVTSAQKNPTAFYLCASAAITGGGETQYFGPGTRLLVL.

The genes are TRBV10-2 and TRBJ1-5, with unresolved D. The germline gives CDR1 WSHSY, CDR2 SAAADI. The V end lost 8 bases, the J end lost 0 bases, and 11 bases lay between the germline ends. The CDR3 has 14 amino acids. CDR3 nucleotide sequence: TGCGCCAGCCAACCCCAATATAGCAATCAGCCCCAGCATTTT. Translating gives CASQPQYSNQPQHF.

The chain has TRBV6-8 and TRBJ2-1; 9 bases are shared with TRBD1. The CDR3 is 15 amino acids. Germline CDR1 MNHGY, CDR2 SAAAGT. The ends lost 4 bases at V and 8 bases at J; junction bases unmatched: 9. The CDR3 coding sequence is TGTGCCAGCAGTTCCGCACCGACAGGGGGTTATGAGCAGTTCTTC. It specifies CASSSAPTGGYEQFF.

The V and J genes are TRBV10-2 and TRBJ2-5, with 12 bases identical to TRBD1. Looked up from germline, CDR1 is WSHSY and CDR2 is SAAADI. Trimming at V came to 8 bases and at J to 4 bases, leaving 5 bases not matched to a gene. The CDR3 spans 14 residues. The CDR3 sequence: CASGDRGRGETQYF. The CDR3 DNA is TGCGCCAGCGGGGACAGGGGGCGGGGAGAGACCCAGTACTTC.

The rearrangement joins TRBV18 to TRBJ2-7; perhaps TRBD1 as D (6 bases). The germline V gene encodes CDR1 KGHSH and CDR2 LQKENI. V was shortened by 5 bases and J by 4 bases, with 9 bases between the two germline ends. This CDR3 has 12 amino acids. The CDR3 protein is CASSSTGYEQYF. The CDR3 DNA sequence: TGTGCCAGCTCATCCACAGGGTACGAGCAGTACTTC.

As concerns this clone: Germline is not matched at one junction end, which may reflect a read error. The chain employs TRBV10-3 and TRBJ2-1; 12 nucleotides match TRBD2. Germline CDR1 is ENHRY and CDR2 is SYGVKD. This CDR3 is built from 15 residues. CDR3 sequence (DNA): TGTGCCAGCAGTGAGCGGACTAGCGGGGACAATGAGCAGTTCTTC. It is translated as CASSERTSGDNEQFF.

The chain recombines TRBV28 with TRBJ1-6, with 8 bases lining up with TRBD1. Germline loops: CDR1 MDHEN, CDR2 SYDVKM. V gave up 6 bases and J gave up 10 bases; unmatched junction bases: 11. The CDR3 length is 15 residues. CDR3 coding DNA: TGTGCCAGCAGCGATCCCACAGGGACAGGCTCACCCCTCCACTTT. Translating it yields CASSDPTGTGSPLHF.